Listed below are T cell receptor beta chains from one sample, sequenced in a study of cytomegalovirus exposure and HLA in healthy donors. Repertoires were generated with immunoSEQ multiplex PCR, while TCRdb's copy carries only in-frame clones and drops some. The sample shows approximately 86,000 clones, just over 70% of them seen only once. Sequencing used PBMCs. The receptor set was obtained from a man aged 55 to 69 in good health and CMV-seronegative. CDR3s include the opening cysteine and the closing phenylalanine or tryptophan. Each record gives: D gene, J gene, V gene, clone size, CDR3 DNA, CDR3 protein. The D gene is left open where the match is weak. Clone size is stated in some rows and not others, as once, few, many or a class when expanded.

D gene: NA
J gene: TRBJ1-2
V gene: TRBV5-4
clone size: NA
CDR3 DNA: TGTGCCAGCAGCTTGGATGGGGGAGGAGTCTATGGCTACACCTTC
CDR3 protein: CASSLDGGGVYGYTF

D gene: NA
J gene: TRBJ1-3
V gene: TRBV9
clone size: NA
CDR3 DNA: TGTGCCAGCAGCGTAGACGTAGTCTCTGGAAACACCATATATTTT
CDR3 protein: CASSVDVVSGNTIYF

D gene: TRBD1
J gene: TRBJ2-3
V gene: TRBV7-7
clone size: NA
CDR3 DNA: TGTGCCAGCAGCCTCAGGGGGCAAGGAGATACGCAGTATTTT
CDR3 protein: CASSLRGQGDTQYF

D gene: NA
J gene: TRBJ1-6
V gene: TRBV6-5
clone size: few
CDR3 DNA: TGTGCCAGCAGTTACGGGCGCAGGGGCGGTAATTCACCCCTCCACTTT
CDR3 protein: CASSYGRRGGNSPLHF

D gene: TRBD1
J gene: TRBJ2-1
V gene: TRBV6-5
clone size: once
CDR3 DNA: TGTGCCAGCAGCCGGGACAGGGCGGCTGAGCAGTTCTTC
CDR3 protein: CASSRDRAAEQFF

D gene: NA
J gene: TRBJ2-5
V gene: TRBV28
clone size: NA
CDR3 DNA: TGTGCCAGCCTCTCCAGGGGGGTAGAGACCCAGTACTTC
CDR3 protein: CASLSRGVETQYF

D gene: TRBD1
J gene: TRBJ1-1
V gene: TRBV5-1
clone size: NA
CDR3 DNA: TGCGCCAGCAGTGGACAGGGGGTCGGCGCTGAAGCTTTCTTT
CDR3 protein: CASSGQGVGAEAFF

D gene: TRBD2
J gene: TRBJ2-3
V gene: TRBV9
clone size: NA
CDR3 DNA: TGTGCCAGCAGCTCTCGACTAGCGGGGGGGACAGATACGCAGTATTTT
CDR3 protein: CASSSRLAGGTDTQYF

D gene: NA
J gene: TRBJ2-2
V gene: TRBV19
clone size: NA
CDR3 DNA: TGTGCCAGTAGTCTAACGGGGATCTCCGGGGAGCTGTTTTTT
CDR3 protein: CASSLTGISGELFF

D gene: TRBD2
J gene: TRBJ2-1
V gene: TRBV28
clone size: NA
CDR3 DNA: TGTGCCACCGCATCGGGAACTAGCGGCTACAATGAGCAGTTCTTC
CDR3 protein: CATASGTSGYNEQFF

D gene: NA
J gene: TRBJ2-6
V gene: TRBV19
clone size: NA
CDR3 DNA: TGTGCCAGTAGTATGGATGGACAGCAGGTGTCTGGGGCCAACGTCCTGACTTTC
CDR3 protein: CASSMDGQQVSGANVLTF

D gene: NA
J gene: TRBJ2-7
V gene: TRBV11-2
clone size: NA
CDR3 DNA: TGTGCCAGCGGTCCCAGCTCCTACGAGCAGTACTTC
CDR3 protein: CASGPSSYEQYF

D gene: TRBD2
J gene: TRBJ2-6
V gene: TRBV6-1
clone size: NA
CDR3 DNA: TGTGCCAGCAGTGACAGCGGGGGGGCCGGGGCCAACGTCCTGACTTTC
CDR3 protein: CASSDSGGAGANVLTF

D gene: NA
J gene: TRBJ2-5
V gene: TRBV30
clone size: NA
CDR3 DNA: TGTGCCTGGAGTGATGGGTCGGGTTTCGGCCAAGAGACCCAGTACTTC
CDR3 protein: CAWSDGSGFGQETQYF

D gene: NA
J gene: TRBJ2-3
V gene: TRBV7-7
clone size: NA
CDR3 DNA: TGTGCTAGCAGCCGGGATCGCACAGATACGCAGTATTTT
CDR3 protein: CASSRDRTDTQYF

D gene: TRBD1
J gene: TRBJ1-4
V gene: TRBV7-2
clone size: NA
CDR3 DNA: TGTGCCAGCAGCCGGGACAGGGGGAATGAAAAACTGTTTTTT
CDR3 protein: CASSRDRGNEKLFF

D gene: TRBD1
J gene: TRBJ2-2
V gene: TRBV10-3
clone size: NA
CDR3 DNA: TGTGCCATCAGTGACGAACAGGGGTTCACCGGGGAGCTGTTTTTT
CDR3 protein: CAISDEQGFTGELFF

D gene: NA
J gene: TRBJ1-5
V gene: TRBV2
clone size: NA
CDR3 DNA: TGTGCCAGCAGTGAACGACAGGTTAATCAGCCCCAGCATTTT
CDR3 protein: CASSERQVNQPQHF

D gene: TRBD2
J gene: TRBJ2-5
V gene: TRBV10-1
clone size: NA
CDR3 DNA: TGCGCCAGCAGCCCCTTTCGACTAGCGGGAGCGGACAAACAAGAGACCCAGTACTTC
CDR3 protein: CASSPFRLAGADKQETQYF

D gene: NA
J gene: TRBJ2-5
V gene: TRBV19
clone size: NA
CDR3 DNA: TGTGCCAGTAGCCCCGGGGAAATGGCAAAGACCCAGTACTTC
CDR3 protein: CASSPGEMAKTQYF

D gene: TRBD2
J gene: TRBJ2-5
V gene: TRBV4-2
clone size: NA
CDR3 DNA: TGTGCCAGCAGCCATGGGACTAGCGGGTGGGAGACCCAGTACTTC
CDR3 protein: CASSHGTSGWETQYF

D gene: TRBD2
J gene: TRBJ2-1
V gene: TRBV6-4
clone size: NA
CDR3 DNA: TGTGCCAGCAGTGTGACTAGCGGGATAGGGAATGAGCAGTTCTTC
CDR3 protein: CASSVTSGIGNEQFF

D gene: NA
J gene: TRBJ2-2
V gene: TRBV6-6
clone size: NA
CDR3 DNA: TGTGCCAGCACTTCGAACACCGGGGAGCTGTTTTTT
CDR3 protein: CASTSNTGELFF

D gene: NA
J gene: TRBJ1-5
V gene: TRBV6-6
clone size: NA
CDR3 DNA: TGTGCCAGCGCTACGGTAAGCAATCAGCCCCAGCATTTT
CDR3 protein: CASATVSNQPQHF

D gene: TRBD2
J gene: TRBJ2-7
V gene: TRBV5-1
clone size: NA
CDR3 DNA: TGCGCCAGCAGCTGGTCTAGCGGGGGTTACGAGCAGTACTTC
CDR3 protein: CASSWSSGGYEQYF

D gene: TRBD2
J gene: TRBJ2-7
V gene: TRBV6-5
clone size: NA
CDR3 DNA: TGTGCCAGCAGTTGGGCCTTAGCGGGGGCTTACGAGCAGTACTTC
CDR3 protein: CASSWALAGAYEQYF

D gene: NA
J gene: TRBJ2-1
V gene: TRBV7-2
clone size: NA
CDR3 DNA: TGTGCCAGCAGCTTAGCGGCGGGCCCCTACAATGAGCAGTTCTTC
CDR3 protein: CASSLAAGPYNEQFF

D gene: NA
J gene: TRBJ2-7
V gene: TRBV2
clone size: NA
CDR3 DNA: TGTGCCAGCACCCGGGTAGGGGGCTACGAGCAGTACTTC
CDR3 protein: CASTRVGGYEQYF

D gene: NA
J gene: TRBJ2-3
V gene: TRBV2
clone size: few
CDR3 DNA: TGTGCCAGCAGCGAGTTGAGGACAGATACGCAGTATTTT
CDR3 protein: CASSELRTDTQYF

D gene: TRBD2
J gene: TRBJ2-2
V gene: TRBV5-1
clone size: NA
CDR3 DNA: TGCGCCAGCAGCTTGAGTAGCGGGGGGCTTGACGGGGAGCTGTTTTTT
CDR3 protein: CASSLSSGGLDGELFF

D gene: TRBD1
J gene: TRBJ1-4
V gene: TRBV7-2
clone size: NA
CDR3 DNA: TGTGCCAGCAGCCCCGACAGGGACGATGAAAAACTGTTTTTT
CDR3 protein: CASSPDRDDEKLFF

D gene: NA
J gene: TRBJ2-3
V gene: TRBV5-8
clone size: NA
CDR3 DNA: TGTGCCAGCAGCTTGAGTTACGGGAGTGAATCAGATACGCAGTATTTT
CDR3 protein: CASSLSYGSESDTQYF

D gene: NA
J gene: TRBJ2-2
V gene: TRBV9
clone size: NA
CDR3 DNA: TGTGCCAGCAGCGTAGGGACAGCCGGGGAGCTGTTTTTT
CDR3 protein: CASSVGTAGELFF

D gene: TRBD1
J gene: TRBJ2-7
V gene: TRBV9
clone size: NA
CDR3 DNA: TGTGCCAGCAGCGCCCCGGGACAGGGGGGCGAGCCCTACGAGCAGTACTTC
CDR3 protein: CASSAPGQGGEPYEQYF

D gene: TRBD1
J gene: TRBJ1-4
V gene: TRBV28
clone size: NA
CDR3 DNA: TGTGCCAGCAGCTCGGGACAGGGGGCGGCTAATGAAAAACTGTTTTTT
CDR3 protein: CASSSGQGAANEKLFF

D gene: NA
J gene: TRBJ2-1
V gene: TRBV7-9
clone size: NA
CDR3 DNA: TGTGCCAGCAGCGGAACAGGGTCCTACAATGAGCAGTTCTTC
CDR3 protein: CASSGTGSYNEQFF

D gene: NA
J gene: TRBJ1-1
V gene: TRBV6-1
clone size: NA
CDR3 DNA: TGTGCCAGCAGTGAACATGGCAGGGGTGGTGAAGCTTTCTTT
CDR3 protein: CASSEHGRGGEAFF

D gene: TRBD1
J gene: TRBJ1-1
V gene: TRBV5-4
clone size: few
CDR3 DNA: TGTGCCAGCAGCACCCCCACGACAGGGTCACGGACTGAAGCTTTCTTT
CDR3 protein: CASSTPTTGSRTEAFF

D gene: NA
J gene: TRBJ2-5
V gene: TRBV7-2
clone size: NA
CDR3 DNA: TGTGCCAGCAGCTTAAGCGGAGCCGATCAAGAGACCCAGTACTTC
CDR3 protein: CASSLSGADQETQYF

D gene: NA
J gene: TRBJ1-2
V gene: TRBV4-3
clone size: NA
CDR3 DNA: TGCGCCAGCAGCCGACAAGTCCTCAGGGGAGACTATGGCTACACCTTC
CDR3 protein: CASSRQVLRGDYGYTF

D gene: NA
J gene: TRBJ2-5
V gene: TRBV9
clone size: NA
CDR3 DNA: TGTGCCAGCGGCGCGGAGGGGGAGACCCAGTACTTC
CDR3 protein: CASGAEGETQYF

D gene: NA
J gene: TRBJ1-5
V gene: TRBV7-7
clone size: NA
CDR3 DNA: TGTGCTAGCAGCTTAGCCCCTAGCGCTAGCAATCAGCCCCAGCATTTT
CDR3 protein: CASSLAPSASNQPQHF

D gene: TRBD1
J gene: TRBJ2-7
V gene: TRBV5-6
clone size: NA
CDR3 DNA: TGTGCCAGCAGCCTATCTGGACAGGCCTATGACGAGCAGTACTTC
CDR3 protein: CASSLSGQAYDEQYF

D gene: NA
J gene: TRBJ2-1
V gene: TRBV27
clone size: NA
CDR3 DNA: TGTGCCAGCAGTTGGCTAGTGGAGAGTGAGCAGTTCTTC
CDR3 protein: CASSWLVESEQFF

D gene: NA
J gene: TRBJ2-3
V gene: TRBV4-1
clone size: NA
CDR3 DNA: TGCGCCAGCAGCCCCCGGTCGGACAGACTGCGGGATACGCAGTATTTT
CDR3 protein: CASSPRSDRLRDTQYF

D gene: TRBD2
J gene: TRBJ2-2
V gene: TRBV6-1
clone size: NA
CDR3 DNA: TGTGCCAGCAATCCGGGACTAGCAAACACCGGGGAGCTGTTTTTT
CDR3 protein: CASNPGLANTGELFF

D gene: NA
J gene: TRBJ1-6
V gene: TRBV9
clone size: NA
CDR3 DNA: TGTGCCAGCAGCGAGGGGCGGAATAATTCACCCCTCCACTTT
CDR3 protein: CASSEGRNNSPLHF

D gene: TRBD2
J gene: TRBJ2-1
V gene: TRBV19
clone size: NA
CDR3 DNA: TGTGCCAGTAGTCCTTTAGCGGGGTCCTACAATGAGCAGTTCTTC
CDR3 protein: CASSPLAGSYNEQFF

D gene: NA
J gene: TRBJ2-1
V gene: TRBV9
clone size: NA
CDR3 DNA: TGTGCCAGCAGCGTAGGCACTCCTAAAGAGGAGCAGTTCTTC
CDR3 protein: CASSVGTPKEEQFF

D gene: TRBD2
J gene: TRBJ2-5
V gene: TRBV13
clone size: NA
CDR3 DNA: TGTGCCAGCAGCATGACTAGCGGGGGGGATTTCCGAGAGACCCAGTACTTC
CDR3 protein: CASSMTSGGDFRETQYF